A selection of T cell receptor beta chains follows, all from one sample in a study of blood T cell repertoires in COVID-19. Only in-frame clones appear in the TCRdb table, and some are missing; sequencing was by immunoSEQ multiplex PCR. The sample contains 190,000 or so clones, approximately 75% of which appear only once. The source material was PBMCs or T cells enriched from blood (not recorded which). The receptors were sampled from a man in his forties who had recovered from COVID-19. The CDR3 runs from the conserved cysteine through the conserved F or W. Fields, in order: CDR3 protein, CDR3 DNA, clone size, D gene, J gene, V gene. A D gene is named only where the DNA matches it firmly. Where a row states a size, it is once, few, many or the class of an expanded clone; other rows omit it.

CDR3: CASQDGQGKYSPLHF
DNA: TGTGCCAGCCAAGACGGACAGGGGAAATATTCACCCCTCCACTTT
size: -
D: TRBD1
J: TRBJ1-6
V: TRBV13

CDR3: CASSWTLTNNSPLHF
DNA: TGTGCCAGCAGCTGGACTCTTACGAATAATTCACCCCTCCACTTT
size: -
D: -
J: TRBJ1-6
V: TRBV7-8

CDR3: CASSWGTSGEQYF
DNA: TGTGCCAGCAGCTGGGGGACTAGCGGAGAGCAGTACTTC
size: few
D: TRBD2
J: TRBJ2-7
V: TRBV7-3

CDR3: CASSPRTRSIEQFF
DNA: TGTGCCAGCAGCCCAAGGACTAGATCGATTGAGCAGTTCTTC
size: -
D: TRBD2
J: TRBJ2-1
V: TRBV7-2

CDR3: CASSPRVPSFSYEQYF
DNA: TGTGCCAGTAGTCCCAGGGTCCCCTCCTTCTCCTACGAGCAGTACTTC
size: once
D: -
J: TRBJ2-7
V: TRBV19

CDR3: CASSTPGQATYEQYF
DNA: TGTGCCAGCAGCACTCCGGGACAGGCAACCTACGAGCAGTACTTC
size: few
D: TRBD1
J: TRBJ2-7
V: TRBV27

CDR3: CAYHPAGRRTEAFF
DNA: TGTGCCTATCACCCCGCGGGCCGGAGGACTGAAGCTTTCTTT
size: -
D: -
J: TRBJ1-1
V: TRBV30

CDR3: CASSPRSRTSGRMGKQYF
DNA: TGTGCCAGCAGCCCACGAAGCAGGACTAGCGGGAGGATGGGGAAGCAGTACTTC
size: -
D: TRBD2
J: TRBJ2-7
V: TRBV3-1/TRBV3-2

CDR3: CASSPEITSPEYF
DNA: TGTGCCAGCAGTCCGGAGATCACTAGCCCTGAGTACTTC
size: -
D: -
J: TRBJ2-5
V: TRBV2

CDR3: CASSRIPGLAGGIDEQFF
DNA: TGCGCCAGCAGCCGTATACCGGGACTAGCGGGGGGGATCGATGAGCAGTTCTTC
size: -
D: TRBD2
J: TRBJ2-1
V: TRBV23-1

CDR3: CASSSGLAGGRGGELFF
DNA: TGCGCCAGCAGTTCCGGACTAGCGGGAGGTCGGGGCGGGGAGCTGTTTTTT
size: -
D: TRBD2
J: TRBJ2-2
V: TRBV5-1

CDR3: CASSAGTSGSRNNEQFF
DNA: TGTGCCAGCAGTGCCGGGACTAGCGGGAGTAGAAACAATGAGCAGTTCTTC
size: -
D: TRBD2
J: TRBJ2-1
V: TRBV2

CDR3: CASRQEPFRNEQFF
DNA: TGTGCCAGCAGGCAGGAACCTTTTCGGAATGAGCAGTTCTTC
size: -
D: -
J: TRBJ2-1
V: TRBV6-5

CDR3: CASRPPGTENTEAFF
DNA: TGTGCCAGCAGACCCCCCGGGACAGAGAACACTGAAGCTTTCTTT
size: once
D: TRBD1
J: TRBJ1-1
V: TRBV9

CDR3: CASSPHPITEAFF
DNA: TGTGCCAGCTCACCACACCCTATTACTGAAGCTTTCTTT
size: -
D: -
J: TRBJ1-1
V: TRBV18

CDR3: CASSLYRGSSSGNTIYF
DNA: TGTGCCAGCAGCTTGTACAGGGGATCGAGCTCTGGAAACACCATATATTTT
size: few
D: TRBD1
J: TRBJ1-3
V: TRBV7-8

CDR3: CASSPDRGHYEQYF
DNA: TGTGCCAGCTCACCGGACAGGGGGCATTACGAGCAGTACTTC
size: once
D: TRBD1
J: TRBJ2-7
V: TRBV18

CDR3: CASSGASGRGEQYF
DNA: TGTGCCAGCAGTGGGGCTAGCGGGAGAGGCGAGCAGTACTTC
size: few
D: TRBD2
J: TRBJ2-7
V: TRBV2

CDR3: CATSSGTGVTGNTEAFF
DNA: TGTGCCACCAGCAGTGGGACAGGGGTAACGGGAAACACTGAAGCTTTCTTT
size: -
D: TRBD1
J: TRBJ1-1
V: TRBV15

CDR3: CASKAGLPYEQYF
DNA: TGTGCCAGCAAGGCGGGACTTCCCTACGAGCAGTACTTC
size: -
D: -
J: TRBJ2-7
V: TRBV6-5

CDR3: CASSPPRATVTEAFF
DNA: TGTGCCAGCTCACCACCCCGGGCGACAGTCACTGAAGCTTTCTTT
size: -
D: -
J: TRBJ1-1
V: TRBV18

CDR3: CASSLSDYEQYF
DNA: TGTGCCAGCAGCTTATCAGATTACGAGCAGTACTTC
size: -
D: -
J: TRBJ2-7
V: TRBV11-1

CDR3: CASSLVDEQFF
DNA: TGTGCCAGCAGCTTAGTCGATGAGCAGTTCTTC
size: few
D: -
J: TRBJ2-1
V: TRBV11-2

CDR3: CASSLGRAYEQYF
DNA: TGTGCCAGCAGTTTAGGCAGGGCCTACGAGCAGTACTTC
size: -
D: -
J: TRBJ2-7
V: TRBV12-3/TRBV12-4

CDR3: CASSLIGGPSSNQPQHF
DNA: TGTGCCAGCAGCTTAATCGGTGGTCCATCTAGCAATCAGCCCCAGCATTTT
size: few
D: -
J: TRBJ1-5
V: TRBV7-2

CDR3: CASSQWSLAETQYF
DNA: TGTGCCAGCAGCCAATGGTCGCTAGCGGAGACCCAGTACTTC
size: -
D: -
J: TRBJ2-5
V: TRBV3-1/TRBV3-2

CDR3: CASSLRGGYGYTF
DNA: TGTGCCAGCAGTTTGCGGGGTGGCTATGGCTACACCTTC
size: -
D: -
J: TRBJ1-2
V: TRBV27

CDR3: CASSVLTGDYGYTF
DNA: TGTGCCAGCAGCGTTCTTACAGGGGACTATGGCTACACCTTC
size: -
D: TRBD1
J: TRBJ1-2
V: TRBV9

CDR3: CASSFGTGLHTF
DNA: TGCGCCAGCAGCTTTGGGACAGGGCTCCACACCTTC
size: few
D: TRBD1
J: TRBJ1-2
V: TRBV5-1

CDR3: CAISGTGVVGYEQYF
DNA: TGTGCCATCAGTGGGACAGGGGTAGTAGGCTACGAGCAGTACTTC
size: once
D: TRBD1
J: TRBJ2-7
V: TRBV10-3

CDR3: CASSVNSNQPQHF
DNA: TGCGCCAGCAGCGTCAATAGCAATCAGCCCCAGCATTTT
size: once
D: -
J: TRBJ1-5
V: TRBV5-1

CDR3: CASSQQTQGANYGYTF
DNA: TGTGCCAGCAGCCAGCAGACCCAGGGGGCGAACTATGGCTACACCTTC
size: once
D: TRBD1
J: TRBJ1-2
V: TRBV7-2

CDR3: CASSRLDYLQETQYF
DNA: TGCGCCAGCAGCCGCCTGGACTACCTCCAAGAGACCCAGTACTTC
size: -
D: -
J: TRBJ2-5
V: TRBV4-1

CDR3: CASSFSGLEGNQPQHF
DNA: TGCGCCAGCAGCTTCTCCGGACTGGAGGGCAATCAGCCCCAGCATTTT
size: -
D: -
J: TRBJ1-5
V: TRBV5-1

CDR3: CAWGSGSGIYNEQFF
DNA: TGTGCCTGGGGGTCCGGGAGCGGGATCTACAATGAGCAGTTCTTC
size: -
D: TRBD2
J: TRBJ2-1
V: TRBV30

CDR3: CASSLGLAQFSYEQYF
DNA: TGTGCCAGCAGCTTAGGACTAGCGCAATTCTCCTACGAGCAGTACTTC
size: -
D: TRBD2
J: TRBJ2-7
V: TRBV5-6

CDR3: CASSQDGDSRNQPQHF
DNA: TGTGCCAGCAGCCAAGACGGGGACAGCCGCAATCAGCCCCAGCATTTT
size: once
D: TRBD1
J: TRBJ1-5
V: TRBV4-2

CDR3: CASSEAQGHPYEQYF
DNA: TGTGCCAGCAGTGAAGCGCAGGGGCACCCTTACGAGCAGTACTTC
size: -
D: -
J: TRBJ2-7
V: TRBV6-1

CDR3: CSVERGGGGTAGELFF
DNA: TGCAGCGTTGAAAGGGGCGGTGGCGGGACCGCCGGGGAGCTGTTTTTT
size: once
D: -
J: TRBJ2-2
V: TRBV29-1

CDR3: CASSQELGGLGKLFF
DNA: TGTGCCAGCAGCCAGGAACTAGGGGGCTTGGGAAAACTGTTTTTT
size: -
D: TRBD1
J: TRBJ1-4
V: TRBV5-5

CDR3: CASKSPTGDPGNQPQHF
DNA: TGTGCCAGCAAATCCCCGACAGGGGATCCTGGGAATCAGCCCCAGCATTTT
size: -
D: TRBD1
J: TRBJ1-5
V: TRBV28

CDR3: CATAQGARETQYF
DNA: TGTGCCACCGCTCAGGGGGCGCGTGAGACCCAGTACTTC
size: few
D: TRBD1
J: TRBJ2-5
V: TRBV5-4

CDR3: CASSKGVSRQHYGYTF
DNA: TGTGCCAGTAGTAAAGGGGTGTCGAGACAGCACTATGGCTACACCTTC
size: -
D: -
J: TRBJ1-2
V: TRBV19

CDR3: CASSPTGYGGELFF
DNA: TGTGCCAGCAGCCCGACAGGGTACGGCGGGGAGCTGTTTTTT
size: -
D: TRBD1
J: TRBJ2-2
V: TRBV5-6

CDR3: CASSQGPEITYEQYF
DNA: TGCGCCAGCAGCCAAGGTCCAGAAATAACCTACGAGCAGTACTTC
size: -
D: -
J: TRBJ2-7
V: TRBV4-1

CDR3: CAWTGDSSYEQYF
DNA: TGTGCCTGGACGGGGGACAGTTCCTACGAGCAGTACTTC
size: -
D: -
J: TRBJ2-7
V: TRBV30